The present entry profiles one TCR beta chain with its context. This specimen comes from a study of blood T cell repertoires in COVID-19. Overall study context: Some COVID-19 samples were acute and others convalescent; all came from the United States, Italy and Spain.

Authors' data handling: Reference gene primers were amplified, and this amplification served to estimate nucleated cell counts. Profiling relied on immunoSEQ multiplex PCR, and the TCRdb table lists in-frame clones only, not all of them. V, J and clone size reflect that table, while D and trimming were determined from the DNA. The sample contains 45,000 to 55,000 clones, about 86% of which appear only once. This clonotype originated in a man between 65 and 79 years old with active COVID-19. The sequencing sample was made of peripheral blood.

CDR3 protein: CASKVDRGDYNEQFF. The CDR3 DNA is TGTGCCAGCAAGGTGGACAGGGGGGACTACAATGAGCAGTTCTTC. This chain joins TRBV7-6 and TRBJ2-1, with 10 bases matching TRBD1. J was trimmed by 3 bases and V by 7 bases; bases with no gene match: 6. The CDR3 spans 15 residues. Germline-derived CDR1 and CDR2 are SGHVS and FNYEAQ.